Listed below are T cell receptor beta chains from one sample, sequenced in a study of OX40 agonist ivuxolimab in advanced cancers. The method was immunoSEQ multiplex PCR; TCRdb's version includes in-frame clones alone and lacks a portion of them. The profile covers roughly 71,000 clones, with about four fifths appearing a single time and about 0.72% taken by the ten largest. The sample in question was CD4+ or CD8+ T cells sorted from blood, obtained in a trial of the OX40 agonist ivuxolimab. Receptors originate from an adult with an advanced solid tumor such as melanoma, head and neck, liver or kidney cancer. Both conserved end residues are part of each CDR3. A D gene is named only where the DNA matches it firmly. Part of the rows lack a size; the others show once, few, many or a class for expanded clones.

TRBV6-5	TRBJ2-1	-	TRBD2	TGTGCCAGCAGTTACTCGACTAGCGGGAGGAACAATGAGCAGTTCTTC	CASSYSTSGRNNEQFF
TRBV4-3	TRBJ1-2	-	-	TGCGCCAGCAGCCAAGATCCCTCACGGGGGCCCTATGGCTACACCTTC	CASSQDPSRGPYGYTF
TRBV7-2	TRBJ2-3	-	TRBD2	TGTGCCAGCAGCTATAGGGAGGGAGATACGCAGTATTTT	CASSYREGDTQYF
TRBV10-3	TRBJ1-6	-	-	TGTGCCATCAGTCCCGGGCCCATCACTGGGGGTATCCACTTT	CAISPGPITGGIHF
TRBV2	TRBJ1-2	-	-	TGTGCCAGCATCCAGACACCTAACTATGGCTACACCTTC	CASIQTPNYGYTF
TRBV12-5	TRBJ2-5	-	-	TGTGCTAGTGGTTCGTCAGGGGAGACCCAGTACTTC	CASGSSGETQYF
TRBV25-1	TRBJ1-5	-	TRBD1	TGTGCCAGCAGCGCAATGGGACAGGGCAATCAGCCCCAGCATTTT	CASSAMGQGNQPQHF
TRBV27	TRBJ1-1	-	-	TGTGCCAGCAGCCTGAGAGGAGGGCTGACGAACACTGAAGCTTTCTTT	CASSLRGGLTNTEAFF
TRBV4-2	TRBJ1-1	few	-	TGTGCCAGCAGCCATGTTACTACAGGGATTCGCGGCACTGAAGCTTTCTTT	CASSHVTTGIRGTEAFF
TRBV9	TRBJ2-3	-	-	TGTGCCAGCAGCGTAGATGTGGCAAGGGGCACAGATACGCAGTATTTT	CASSVDVARGTDTQYF
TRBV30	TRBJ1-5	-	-	TGTGCCCTGTCAAACAGGGCTGATCAGCCCCAGCATTTT	CALSNRADQPQHF
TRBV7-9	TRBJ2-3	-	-	TGTGCCAGCAGCTTAGCTCTGGGTAGCTCTGGCACAGATACGCAGTATTTT	CASSLALGSSGTDTQYF
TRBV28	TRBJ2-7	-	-	TGTGCCAGCATAGAAGGCACCGACTACGAGCAGTACTTC	CASIEGTDYEQYF
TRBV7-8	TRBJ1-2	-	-	TGTGCCAGCAGCCTAGGGGTGGAAGGGAATGGCTACACCTTC	CASSLGVEGNGYTF
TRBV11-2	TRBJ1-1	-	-	TGTGCCAGCAGCACGGGTCACGCGAACACTGAAGCTTTCTTT	CASSTGHANTEAFF
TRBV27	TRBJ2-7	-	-	TGTGCCAGCAGTTTATCCCCGTTAGGGGCCAGCTCCTACGAGCAGTACTTC	CASSLSPLGASSYEQYF
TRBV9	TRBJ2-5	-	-	TGTGCCAGCAGCGTAGGAGCAGGGGCCGGAGAGACCCAGTACTTC	CASSVGAGAGETQYF
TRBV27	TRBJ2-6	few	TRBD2	TGTGCCAGCAGTCCGGGACTAAGTCGTTCTGGGGCCAACGTCCTGACTTTC	CASSPGLSRSGANVLTF
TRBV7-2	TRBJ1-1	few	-	TGTGCCAGCAGCCTCCAGTCAAACACTGAAGCTTTCTTT	CASSLQSNTEAFF
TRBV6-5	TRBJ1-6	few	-	TGTGCCAGCAATACAGGGAATTCACCCCTCCACTTT	CASNTGNSPLHF
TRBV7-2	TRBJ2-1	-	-	TGTGCCAGCAGCTTATCGCGGGGTAGTATCCATGAGCAGTTCTTC	CASSLSRGSIHEQFF
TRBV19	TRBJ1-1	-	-	TGTGCCAGTAGTTCTGGGACTAACACTGAAGCTTTCTTT	CASSSGTNTEAFF
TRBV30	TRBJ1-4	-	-	TGTGCCTGGAGTGTACGGGGGGGAGCCAATGAAAAACTGTTTTTT	CAWSVRGGANEKLFF
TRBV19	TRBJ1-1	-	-	TGTGCCAGTAGTATGGACAGAGAGAACACTGAAGCTTTCTTT	CASSMDRENTEAFF
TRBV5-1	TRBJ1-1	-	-	TGCGCCAGCAGCCCCGACCAGGCCATGAACACTGAAGCTTTCTTT	CASSPDQAMNTEAFF
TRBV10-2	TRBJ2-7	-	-	TGCGCCAGCAGTGGTCGGGACTCGTACTCATCCGAGCAGTACTTC	CASSGRDSYSSEQYF
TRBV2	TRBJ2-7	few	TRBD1	TGTGCCAGCCGACAGGGGGACGAGCAGTACTTC	CASRQGDEQYF
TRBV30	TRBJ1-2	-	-	TGTGCCTGGAGCGAAGGGGATGGCTACACCTTC	CAWSEGDGYTF
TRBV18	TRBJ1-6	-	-	TGTGCCAGCTTCAACAGGGATAATTCACCCCTCCACTTT	CASFNRDNSPLHF
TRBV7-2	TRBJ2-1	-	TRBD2	TGTGCCAGCAGCTTAGCCTCTGGGCGGGAGGGTTTTGAGCAGTTCTTC	CASSLASGREGFEQFF
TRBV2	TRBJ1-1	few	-	TGTGCCAGCAGTATAAACCAGGGTTTGGGCACTGAAGCTTTCTTT	CASSINQGLGTEAFF
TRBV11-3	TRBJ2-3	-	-	TGTGCCAGCAGCTTAGGGCGGAGCACAGATACGCAGTATTTT	CASSLGRSTDTQYF
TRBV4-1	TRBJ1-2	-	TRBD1	TGCGCCAGCAGCCACGTCGGACAGGGCGGCTACACCTTC	CASSHVGQGGYTF
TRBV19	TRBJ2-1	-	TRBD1	TGTGCCAGTAGAGGACAGGGCAGCTACAATGAGCAGTTCTTC	CASRGQGSYNEQFF
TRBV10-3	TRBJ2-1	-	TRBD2	TGTGCCATCAGTGAGTCGGCCGGGAGGGCCTACAATGAGCAGTTCTTC	CAISESAGRAYNEQFF
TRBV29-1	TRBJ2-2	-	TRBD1	TGCAGCGTCCGCGGACAGGGGGGCACCGGGGAGCTGTTTTTT	CSVRGQGGTGELFF
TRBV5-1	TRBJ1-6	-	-	TGCGCCAGCAGCTTGGAGAATTCACCCCTCCACTTT	CASSLENSPLHF
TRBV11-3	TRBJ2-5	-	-	TGTGCCAGCTCAAGAGGGGACAATTGGGAGACCCAGTACTTC	CASSRGDNWETQYF
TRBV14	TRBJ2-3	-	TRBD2	TGTGCCAGCAGCCAAGGAAATAGCGGGAACACAGATACGCAGTATTTT	CASSQGNSGNTDTQYF
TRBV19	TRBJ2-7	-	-	TGTGCCAGTAGTATAGACCGGGACTACGAGCAGTACTTC	CASSIDRDYEQYF
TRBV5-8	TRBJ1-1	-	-	TGTGCCAGCAGCCCCCCATCGGGGGCCAGAACTGAAGCTTTCTTT	CASSPPSGARTEAFF
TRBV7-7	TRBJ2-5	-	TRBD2	TGTGCCAGCAGCTTAGCGGGAGGGATACAAGAGACCCAGTACTTC	CASSLAGGIQETQYF
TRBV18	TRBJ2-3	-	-	TGTGCCAGCTCACCACCGACAATTAACACAGATACGCAGTATTTT	CASSPPTINTDTQYF
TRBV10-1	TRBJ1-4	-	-	TGCGCCAGCGCCCCGACAGGAGCGAGTGAAAAACTGTTTTTT	CASAPTGASEKLFF
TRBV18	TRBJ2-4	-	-	TGTGCCAGCTCACCACCTTTAGGCCGGGGACTAGCCAAAAACATTCAGTACTTC	CASSPPLGRGLAKNIQYF
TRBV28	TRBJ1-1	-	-	TGTGCCAGCAGCCGGCGTGGGATTGGGAACACTGAAGCTTTCTTT	CASSRRGIGNTEAFF
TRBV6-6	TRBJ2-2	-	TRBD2	TGTGCCAGCAGTTACGGGGCTAGCGGGAACACCGGGGAGCTGTTTTTT	CASSYGASGNTGELFF
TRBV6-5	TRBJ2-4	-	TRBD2	TGTGCCAGCAGCCCCCTAGCGGGAGTGAACATTCAGTACTTC	CASSPLAGVNIQYF
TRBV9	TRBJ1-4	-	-	TGTGCCAGCAGCGTAGGGGCCGGGGGAAATGAAAAACTGTTTTTT	CASSVGAGGNEKLFF
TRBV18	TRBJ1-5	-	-	TGTGCCAGCTCACCACCGTTAGGGGACGAGATTCAGCCCCAGCATTTT	CASSPPLGDEIQPQHF
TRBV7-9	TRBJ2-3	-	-	TGTGCCAGCAGCCCCTGGACAGCTAGCACAGATACGCAGTATTTT	CASSPWTASTDTQYF